This is a list of T cell receptor beta chains from one sample in a study of OX40 agonist ivuxolimab in advanced cancers. The protocol was immunoSEQ multiplex PCR, while the TCRdb copy is restricted to in-frame clones and leaves out a portion. The profile shows about 34,000 clones, approximately 91% of them singletons. The source was CD4+ or CD8+ T cells sorted from blood, collected in a trial of the OX40 agonist ivuxolimab. The receptors stem from an adult with an advanced solid tumor such as melanoma, head and neck, liver or kidney cancer. The CDR3 runs from the conserved cysteine through the conserved F or W. The order of the fields is D gene, clone size, J gene, V gene, CDR3 DNA, CDR3 protein. The D gene is left open where the match is weak. Size tells how often a clone was seen (once, few, many) or the class of an expanded clone, and some rows leave it out.

TRBD2 NA TRBJ2-3 TRBV12-5 TGTGCTAGTGCCCCCCTAGCGGGAGACAAAGATACGCAGTATTTT CASAPLAGDKDTQYF
NA NA TRBJ1-2 TRBV28 TGTGCCAGCACCCAGGGTGGTAACTATGGCTACACCTTC CASTQGGNYGYTF
NA NA TRBJ2-2 TRBV7-8 TGTGCCAGCAGCTTACTGAGACAGCTGAACACCGGGGAGCTGTTTTTT CASSLLRQLNTGELFF
NA NA TRBJ2-3 TRBV30 TGTGCCTGGAGTGTCTTGGATACGCAGTATTTT CAWSVLDTQYF
TRBD2 NA TRBJ2-2 TRBV5-6 TGTGCCAGCAGGCGACTAGCGGGAGGGCCAACCGGGGAGCTGTTTTTT CASRRLAGGPTGELFF
NA NA TRBJ2-1 TRBV25-1 TGTGCCAGCAGTGGGGGGGTCTCCTACAATGAGCAGTTCTTC CASSGGVSYNEQFF
NA NA TRBJ1-1 TRBV5-5 TGTGCCAGCAGCTTAGAGGGGAACACTGAAGCTTTCTTT CASSLEGNTEAFF
NA NA TRBJ2-3 TRBV6-1 TGTGCCAGCAGTGAAAATAAAGACCCCACAGATACGCAGTATTTT CASSENKDPTDTQYF
TRBD1 NA TRBJ1-4 TRBV5-1 TGCGCCAGCAGCTTTACAACGCCCGGGACAGCAGAAAAACTGTTTTTT CASSFTTPGTAEKLFF
NA NA TRBJ1-1 TRBV6-5 TGTGCCAGCAGTTACTCCTTGGTGGGAGGCACTGAAGCTTTCTTT CASSYSLVGGTEAFF
TRBD2 NA TRBJ2-3 TRBV5-1 TGCGCCAGCAGCTTGGGTTCACTAGCGTCCACAGATACGCAGTATTTT CASSLGSLASTDTQYF
NA NA TRBJ1-2 TRBV7-9 TGTGCCAGCAGCTTAGAGGAGGGTGGCTACACCTTC CASSLEEGGYTF
NA NA TRBJ1-2 TRBV6-6 TGTGCCAGCAGCCGGTACAGGGAAGGCTACACCTTC CASSRYREGYTF
NA NA TRBJ2-3 TRBV5-1 TGCGCCAGCATGGACCAGCGAAACACAGATACGCAGTATTTT CASMDQRNTDTQYF
NA NA TRBJ2-1 TRBV7-9 TGTGCCAGCAGCCGGGACGACAATGAGCAGTTCTTC CASSRDDNEQFF
NA NA TRBJ1-1 TRBV6-5 TGTGCCAGCAGTTACCGGGAGGGAAACACTGAAGCTTTCTTT CASSYREGNTEAFF
NA NA TRBJ2-7 TRBV19 TGTGCCAGTAGTGGGAGGTCGGGGGAGCAGTACTTC CASSGRSGEQYF
NA NA TRBJ2-6 TRBV19 TGTGCCAGTAGTGCACCCCCACAGGTGGAAGGGGCCAACGTCCTGACTTTC CASSAPPQVEGANVLTF
TRBD1 once TRBJ2-1 TRBV7-2 TGTGCCAGCAGCTTAGCATTAGGGACAGGGTCCAGCAATGAGCAGTTCTTC CASSLALGTGSSNEQFF
NA NA TRBJ1-2 TRBV7-9 TGTGCCACTCGCGGGCGGGCAAACTATGGCTACACCTTC CATRGRANYGYTF
TRBD1 NA TRBJ1-1 TRBV27 TGTGCCAGCAGTCCGGTCCCGGGACAGGGGCGAGCTTTCTTT CASSPVPGQGRAFF
NA NA TRBJ2-5 TRBV2 TGTGCCAGCAGTGAGTCAGGGGCCCTACAAGAGACCCAGTACTTC CASSESGALQETQYF
TRBD1 NA TRBJ2-7 TRBV5-6 TGTGCCAGCAGCCAGAACAGGGGATTAACCTACGAGCAGTACTTC CASSQNRGLTYEQYF
NA NA TRBJ1-2 TRBV28 TGTGCCGCAAGGGAAAACTATGGCTACACCTTC CAARENYGYTF
TRBD1 NA TRBJ1-5 TRBV6-1 TGTGCCAGTGCGGGACAGGGGGCCTGGCAGCCCCAGCATTTT CASAGQGAWQPQHF
NA NA TRBJ1-5 TRBV28 TGTGCCAGCAGTTCACCGACGGGTATCAAGCCCCAGCATTTT CASSSPTGIKPQHF
NA once TRBJ2-5 TRBV7-9 TGTGCCAGCAGCTTAGGGACAGCTAAAGAGACCCAGTACTTC CASSLGTAKETQYF
NA once TRBJ2-1 TRBV6-5 TGTGCCAGCAGTTTCCACACAGGGAGTCGGTACAATGAGCAGTTCTTC CASSFHTGSRYNEQFF
NA NA TRBJ2-2 TRBV19 TGTGCCAGTAGTATAGTGGTAGGGTTCCCCCCCGGGGAGCTGTTTTTT CASSIVVGFPPGELFF
NA NA TRBJ2-7 TRBV19 TGTGCCAGTCGAGGGCAGGGAACCTACGAGCAGTACTTC CASRGQGTYEQYF
TRBD2 NA TRBJ2-3 TRBV5-1 TGCGCCAGCAGCCTCGACGGGACTAGCTTTAGGGATACGCAGTATTTT CASSLDGTSFRDTQYF
NA NA TRBJ2-5 TRBV6-6 TGTGCCAGCAGTAGGGGGGGCCAGGTTGAGACCCAGTACTTC CASSRGGQVETQYF
NA NA TRBJ1-5 TRBV19 TGTGCCAGTAGCCCTAGGGGGGCGGGGGCGAATCAGCCCCAGCATTTT CASSPRGAGANQPQHF
TRBD1 NA TRBJ2-1 TRBV5-4 TGTGCCAGCAGCGCGGGGACAGGCGGTAATGAGCAGTTCTTC CASSAGTGGNEQFF
NA NA TRBJ2-2 TRBV6-1 TGTGCCAGCACGGGACACACCATGAACACCGGGGAGCTGTTTTTT CASTGHTMNTGELFF
NA NA TRBJ1-5 TRBV28 TGTGCCAGCACCTCTTTAGGCAGGGGCAATCAGCCCCAGCATTTT CASTSLGRGNQPQHF
TRBD1 NA TRBJ2-3 TRBV5-1 TGCGCCAGCAGCGGAACAGGGGGCGCAGATACAGATACGCAGTATTTT CASSGTGGADTDTQYF
TRBD2 NA TRBJ2-3 TRBV7-2 TGTGCCAGCAGCTTGGCTAGCGGGTCACTAAGCACAGATACGCAGTATTTT CASSLASGSLSTDTQYF
NA NA TRBJ2-2 TRBV19 TGTGCCAGTAGGCAAGGGGCCGGTAAGGACACCGGGGAGCTGTTTTTT CASRQGAGKDTGELFF
TRBD1 NA TRBJ2-7 TRBV6-1 TGTGCCAGCAGTAGGACAGGGCTCGACGAGCAGTACTTC CASSRTGLDEQYF